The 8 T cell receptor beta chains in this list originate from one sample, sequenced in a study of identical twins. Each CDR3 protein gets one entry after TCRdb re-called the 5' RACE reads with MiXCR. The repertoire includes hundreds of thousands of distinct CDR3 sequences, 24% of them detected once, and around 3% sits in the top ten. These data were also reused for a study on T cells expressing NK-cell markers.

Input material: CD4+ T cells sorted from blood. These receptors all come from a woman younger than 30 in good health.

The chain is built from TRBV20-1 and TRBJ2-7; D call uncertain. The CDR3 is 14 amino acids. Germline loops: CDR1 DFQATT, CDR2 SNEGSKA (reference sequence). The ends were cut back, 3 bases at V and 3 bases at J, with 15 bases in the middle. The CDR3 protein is CSASPPTQIYEQYF. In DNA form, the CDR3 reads TGCAGTGCTAGTCCACCCACGCAAATCTACGAGCAGTACTTC.

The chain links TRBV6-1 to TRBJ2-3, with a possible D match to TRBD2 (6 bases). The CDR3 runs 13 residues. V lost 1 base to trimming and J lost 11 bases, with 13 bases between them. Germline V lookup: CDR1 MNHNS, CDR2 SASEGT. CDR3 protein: CASSEGRGVKQYF. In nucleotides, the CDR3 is TGTGCCAGCAGTGAAGGTCGCGGGGTTAAGCAGTATTTT.

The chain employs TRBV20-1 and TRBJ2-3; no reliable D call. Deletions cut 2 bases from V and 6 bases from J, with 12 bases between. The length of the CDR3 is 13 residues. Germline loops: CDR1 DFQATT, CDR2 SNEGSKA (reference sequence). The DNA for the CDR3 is TGCAGTGCTAGAAACACCAGAAAGGATACGCAGTATTTT. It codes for CSARNTRKDTQYF.

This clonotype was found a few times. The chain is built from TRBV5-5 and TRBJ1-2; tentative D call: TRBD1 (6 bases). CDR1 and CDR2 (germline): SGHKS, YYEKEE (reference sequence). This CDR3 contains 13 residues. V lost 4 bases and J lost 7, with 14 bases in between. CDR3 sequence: CASSRHREAGYTF. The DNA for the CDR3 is TGTGCCAGCAGCCGCCACAGGGAAGCTGGCTACACCTTC.

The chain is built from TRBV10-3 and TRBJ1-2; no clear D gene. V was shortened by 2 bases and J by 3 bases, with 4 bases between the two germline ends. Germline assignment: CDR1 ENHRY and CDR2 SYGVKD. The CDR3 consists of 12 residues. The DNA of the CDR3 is TGTGCCATCAGTGAGACCGACTATGGCTACACCTTC. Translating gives CAISETDYGYTF.

Written as DNA, the CDR3 is TGTGCCAGCAGCTTAGGCCCAGGGCTGGAAGGCTACACCTTC. Amino acid sequence: CASSLGPGLEGYTF. The chain employs TRBV11-2 and TRBJ1-2; D is possibly TRBD1 (5 bases). Trimming removed 1 base at V and 8 bases at J, with 14 bases between. The CDR3 consists of 14 residues. The germline V gene encodes CDR1 SGHAT and CDR2 FQNNGV. The full variable domain, its missing parts supplied by reference TRBV11-2 and TRBJ1-2, is EAGVAQSPRYKIIEKRQSVAFWCNPISGHATLYWYQQILGQGPKLLIQFQNNGVVDDSQLPKDRFSAERLKGVDSTLKIQPAKLEDSAVYLCASSLGPGLEGYTFGSGTRLTVV.

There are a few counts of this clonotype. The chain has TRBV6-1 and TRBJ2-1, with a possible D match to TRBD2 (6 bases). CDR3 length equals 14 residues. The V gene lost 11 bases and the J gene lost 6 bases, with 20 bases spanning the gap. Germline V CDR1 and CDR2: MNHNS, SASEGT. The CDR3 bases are TGTGCCGCAAACCGGGACTTCCGGACCAATGAGCAGTTCTTC. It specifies CAANRDFRTNEQFF.

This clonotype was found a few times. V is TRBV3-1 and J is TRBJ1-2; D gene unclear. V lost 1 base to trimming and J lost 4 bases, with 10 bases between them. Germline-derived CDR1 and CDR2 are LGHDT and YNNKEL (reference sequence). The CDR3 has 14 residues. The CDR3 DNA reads TGTGCCAGCAGCCAAGGCATCCCTTTCTATGGCTACACCTTC. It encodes CASSQGIPFYGYTF.